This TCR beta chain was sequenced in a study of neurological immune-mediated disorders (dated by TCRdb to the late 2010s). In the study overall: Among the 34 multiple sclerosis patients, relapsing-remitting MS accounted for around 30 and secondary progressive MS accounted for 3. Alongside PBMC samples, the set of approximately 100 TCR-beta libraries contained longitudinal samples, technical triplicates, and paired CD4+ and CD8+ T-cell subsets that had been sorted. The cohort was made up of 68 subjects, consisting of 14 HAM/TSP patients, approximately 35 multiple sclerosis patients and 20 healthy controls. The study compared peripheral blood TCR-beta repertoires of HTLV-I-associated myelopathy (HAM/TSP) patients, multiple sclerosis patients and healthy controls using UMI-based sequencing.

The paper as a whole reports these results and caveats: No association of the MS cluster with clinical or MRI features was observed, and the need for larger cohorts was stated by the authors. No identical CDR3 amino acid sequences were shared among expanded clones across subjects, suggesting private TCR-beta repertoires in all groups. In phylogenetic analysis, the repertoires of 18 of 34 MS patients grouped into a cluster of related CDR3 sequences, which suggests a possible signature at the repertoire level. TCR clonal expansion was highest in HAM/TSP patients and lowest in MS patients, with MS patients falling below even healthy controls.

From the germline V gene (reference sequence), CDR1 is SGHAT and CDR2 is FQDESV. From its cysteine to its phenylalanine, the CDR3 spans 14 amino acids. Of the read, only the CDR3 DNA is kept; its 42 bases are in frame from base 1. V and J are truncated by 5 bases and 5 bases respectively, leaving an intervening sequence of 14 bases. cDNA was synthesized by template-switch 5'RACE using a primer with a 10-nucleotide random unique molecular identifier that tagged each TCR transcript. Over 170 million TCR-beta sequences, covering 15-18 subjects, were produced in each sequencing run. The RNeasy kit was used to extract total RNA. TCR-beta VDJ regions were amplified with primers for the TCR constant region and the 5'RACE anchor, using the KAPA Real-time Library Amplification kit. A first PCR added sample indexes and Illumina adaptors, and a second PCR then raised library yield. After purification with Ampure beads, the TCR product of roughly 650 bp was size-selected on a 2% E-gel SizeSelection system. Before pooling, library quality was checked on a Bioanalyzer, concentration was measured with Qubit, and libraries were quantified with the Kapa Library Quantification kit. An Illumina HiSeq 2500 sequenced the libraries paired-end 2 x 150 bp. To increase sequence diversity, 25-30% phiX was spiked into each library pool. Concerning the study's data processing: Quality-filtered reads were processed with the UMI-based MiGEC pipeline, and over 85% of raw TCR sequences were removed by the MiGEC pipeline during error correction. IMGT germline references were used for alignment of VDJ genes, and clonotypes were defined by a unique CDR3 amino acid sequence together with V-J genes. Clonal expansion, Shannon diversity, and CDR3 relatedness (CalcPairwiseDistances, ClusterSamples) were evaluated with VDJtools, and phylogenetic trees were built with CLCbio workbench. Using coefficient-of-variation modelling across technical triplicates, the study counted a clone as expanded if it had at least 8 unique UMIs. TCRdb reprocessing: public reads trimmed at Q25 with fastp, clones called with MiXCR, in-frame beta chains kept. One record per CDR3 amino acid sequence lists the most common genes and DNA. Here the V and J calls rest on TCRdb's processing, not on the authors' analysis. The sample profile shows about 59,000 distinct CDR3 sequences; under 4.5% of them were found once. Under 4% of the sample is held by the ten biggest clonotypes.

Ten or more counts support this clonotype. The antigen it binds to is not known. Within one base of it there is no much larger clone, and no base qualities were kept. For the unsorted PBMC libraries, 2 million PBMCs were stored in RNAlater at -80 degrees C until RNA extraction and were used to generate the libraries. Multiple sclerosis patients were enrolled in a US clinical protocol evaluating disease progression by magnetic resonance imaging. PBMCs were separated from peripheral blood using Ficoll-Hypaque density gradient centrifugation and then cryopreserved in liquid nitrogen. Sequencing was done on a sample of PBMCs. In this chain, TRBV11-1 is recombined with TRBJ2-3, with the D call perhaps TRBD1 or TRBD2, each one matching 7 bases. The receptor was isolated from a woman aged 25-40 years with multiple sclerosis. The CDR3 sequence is CASSQDREGDTQYF. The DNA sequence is TGTGCCAGCAGCCAAGACAGGGAGGGAGATACGCAGTATTTT.